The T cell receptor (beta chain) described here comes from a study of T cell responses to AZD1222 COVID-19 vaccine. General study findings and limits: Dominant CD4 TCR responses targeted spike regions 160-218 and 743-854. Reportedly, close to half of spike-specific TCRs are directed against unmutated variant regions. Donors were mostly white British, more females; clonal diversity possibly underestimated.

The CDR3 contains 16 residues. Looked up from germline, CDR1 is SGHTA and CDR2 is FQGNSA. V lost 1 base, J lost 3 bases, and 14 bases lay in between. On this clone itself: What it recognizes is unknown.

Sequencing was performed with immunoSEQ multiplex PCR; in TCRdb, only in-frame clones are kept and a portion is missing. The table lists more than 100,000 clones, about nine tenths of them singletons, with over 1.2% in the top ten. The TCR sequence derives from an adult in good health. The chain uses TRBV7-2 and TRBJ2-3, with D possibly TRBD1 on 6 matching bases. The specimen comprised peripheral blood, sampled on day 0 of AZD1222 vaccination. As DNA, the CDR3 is TGTGCCAGCAGCTTAGACCGCAGGGGTTGGACAGATACGCAGTATTTT. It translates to CASSLDRRGWTDTQYF.